This note documents a single TCR beta chain sequence. The CDR3 covers 15 residues. The J segment lost 5 bases and the V segment lost 5 bases, leaving 5 bases of the junction unmatched. Germline-derived CDR1 and CDR2 are MDHEN and SYDVKM. The data stem from a study of T cell responses to AZD1222 COVID-19 vaccine. Produced via immunoSEQ multiplex PCR; TCRdb's table is partial and in-frame only. The sample consists of around 80,000 clones, approximately 83% of them appearing once. The chain combines TRBV28 with TRBJ1-6; 8 bases fit TRBD1. The source material was peripheral blood, sampled 28 days after the second AZD1222 dose. This clonotype was sampled from an adult who received the AZD1222 COVID-19 vaccine. The CDR3, as DNA: TGTGCCAGCAGTACGCAGGGGGCGCATAATTCACCCCTCCACTTT. Its translation is CASSTQGAHNSPLHF.